The 11 T cell receptor beta chains in this list originate from one sample, sequenced in a study of T cell repertoires in cytomegalovirus infection. MiXCR, run by TCRdb on the reads, gives a single entry per CDR3 protein. The table lists approximately 590,000 distinct CDR3 sequences, over 35% of them singletons. Antigen specificity for these receptors is unknown. The sample here was cultured PBMCs, taken from culture after CMV antigen stimulation. These TCRs come from a human donor in good health (CMV status not recorded). Some clones in this sample may be carry-over from other donors' samples.

V gene TRBV5-1 combines with J gene TRBJ2-3; D is unresolved. Trimming left V 0 bases short and J 5 bases short, with 13 bases between. The CDR3 spans 15 residues. Looked up from germline, CDR1 is SGHRS and CDR2 is YFSETQ. As DNA, the CDR3 is TGCGCCAGCAGCTTGGAAGGGTTAGCAGGAGATACGCAGTATTTT. It encodes CASSLEGLAGDTQYF.

The genes are TRBV5-1 and TRBJ2-7; either TRBD1 or TRBD2 may fit D (5 bases each). The germline V gene has CDR1 SGHRS and CDR2 YFSETQ. Trimming left V 4 bases short and J 2 bases short, with 10 bases between. The CDR3 runs 13 residues. This CDR3 is CASSRRDAYEQYF. CDR3 nucleotide sequence: TGCGCCAGCAGCCGCAGGGACGCCTACGAGCAGTACTTC.

The chain uses TRBV20-1 and TRBJ2-3; D is undetermined. Germline V gene data show CDR1 as DFQATT and CDR2 as SNEGSKA (reference sequence). Between the trimmed V and J ends, which lost 2 bases and 1 base, there was a span of 10 bases. This CDR3 has 14 amino acids. CDR3 coding DNA: TGCAGTGCTAGACGAGGTTCTGGCACAGATACGCAGTATTTT. This encodes CSARRGSGTDTQYF.

The J gene is TRBJ2-3, the V gene TRBV9; no clear D gene. CDR1 and CDR2 (germline): SGDLS, YYNGEE. Trimming shortened V by 4 bases and J by 3 bases, and 12 bases separated the two germline ends. The CDR3 consists of 14 residues. The DNA for the CDR3 is TGTGCCAGCAGCTCCTACTGGGCAACAGATACGCAGTATTTT. Residues: CASSSYWATDTQYF.

This clonotype was recorded a few times. The rearrangement joins TRBV7-2 to TRBJ1-3, with a weak D call TRBD1 (6 bases). The V gene lost 4 bases and the J gene lost 0 bases, with 13 bases spanning the gap. The CDR3 is 16 amino acids. In germline, CDR1 is SGHTA, CDR2 FQGNSA. The CDR3 is CASSSGTFYSGNTIYF. The CDR3 DNA reads as TGTGCCAGCAGCTCGGGGACATTCTACTCTGGAAACACCATATATTTT.

This clonotype was detected many times. The chain combines TRBV7-2 with TRBJ2-7; 7 nucleotides match TRBD2. Per germline, CDR1 SGHTA and CDR2 FQGNSA. The V segment lost 6 bases and the J segment 3 bases; nucleotides outside the gene matches: 5. The CDR3 covers 13 residues. CDR3 in DNA: TGTGCCAGCAGTTGGGCGGGGGTCTACGAGCAGTACTTC. Its protein is CASSWAGVYEQYF.

The V call is TRBV27, the J call TRBJ2-1; TRBD2 is a possible D gene (7 bases). The CDR3 has 12 residues. The V gene lost 7 bases and the J gene lost 12 bases, with 16 bases spanning the gap. In germline, CDR1 is MNHEY, CDR2 SMNVEV (reference sequence). The CDR3 region has the DNA TGTGCCAGCATGAAGCGTGGGGGGGCGCAGTTCTTC. This translates into CASMKRGGAQFF.

This clonotype occurred a few times. This rearrangement joins TRBV12-5 to TRBJ1-2; TRBD1 might be the D (5 bases). The germline V and J ends were trimmed by 4 bases and 1 base, with 19 bases remaining between them. The CDR3 consists of 17 residues. Germline lookup yields CDR1 LGHNT and CDR2 FRNRAP. The CDR3 region has the DNA TGTGCTAGTGGTTCCGCGGACATCTACCCCTTTAACTATGGCTACACCTTC. Translation: CASGSADIYPFNYGYTF.

The chain links TRBV27 to TRBJ2-1, with a possible D match to TRBD1 (6 bases). The V gene's germline CDR1 is MNHEY and CDR2 SMNVEV (reference sequence). This CDR3 has 14 residues. V was pared by 9 bases and J by 8 bases, with 20 bases between. The CDR3 DNA reads as TGTGCCAGTACTGGACAGCCCCTGGGGGATGAGCAGTTCTTC. As protein: CASTGQPLGDEQFF.

V usage is TRBV5-5 and J usage is TRBJ2-7; D uncertain. The germline V and J ends were trimmed by 0 bases and 5 bases, with 12 bases remaining between them. The germline gives CDR1 SGHKS, CDR2 YYEKEE (reference sequence). This CDR3 has 14 residues. The CDR3 protein is CASSLGTLGDEQYF. The CDR3 bases are TGTGCCAGCAGCTTGGGCACCCTTGGGGACGAGCAGTACTTC.

The J gene is TRBJ1-1, the V gene TRBV5-1, with a weak D call TRBD1 (6 bases). V was clipped by 4 bases and J by 4 bases, with 14 bases between them. The germline gives CDR1 SGHRS, CDR2 YFSETQ. The CDR3 length is 14 residues. CDR3 in DNA: TGCGCCAGCAGCCCACAGGGTAGGTCCACTGAAGCTTTCTTT. It yields the protein CASSPQGRSTEAFF.